Here is one T cell receptor (beta chain) with its context. Its antigen is undetermined. This sequence may be a read error, since a much larger clone differs from it by one base. This sample is drawn from a study of regulatory T cells in long-lasting Graves disease. Time point given: newly diagnosed GD, antithyroid drugs for less than 3 months. Extracted PBMC RNA gave rise to the TCR library. Researchers made TCR beta libraries by using iRepertoire HTBI primers and running Arm-PCR on CDR3 regions. TCRdb analysed the multiplex PCR reads with MiXCR anew, one entry per CDR3 protein. The sample records about 350,000 distinct CDR3 sequences, about 16% being singletons. Study outcomes and limitations: The persistent group shared 2,500 to 3,000 public clonotypes, more than the approximately 970 shared by new patients. Persistent disease preferred TRBV28, TRBJ1-2 and TRBJ2-5; new disease, TRBV20-1 and TRBJ2-1.

This CDR3 has 17 amino acids. Germline-derived CDR1 and CDR2 are MNHEY and SVGAGI. These data are also associated with another study on T cells in Graves' hyperthyroidism and ophthalmopathy. That source notes: Over 18 months, lack of ophthalmopathy progression marked Graves' hyperthyroidism as stable. Using the HTBI primer set, a first-round RT-PCR was run on the TCR CDR3.

Sample: peripheral blood mononuclear cells (PBMCs), taken at new diagnosis, from a patient treated with antithyroid drugs. The rearrangement links TRBV6-5 to TRBJ2-2; a possible D gene is TRBD2 (5 bases). This clonotype was sampled from a woman younger than 35 with Graves disease. The CDR3 loop is CASSYTDPSGNTGEPFF. The CDR3 nucleotides are TGTGCCAGCAGTTACACTGACCCCTCGGGGAACACCGGGGAGCCGTTTTTT.